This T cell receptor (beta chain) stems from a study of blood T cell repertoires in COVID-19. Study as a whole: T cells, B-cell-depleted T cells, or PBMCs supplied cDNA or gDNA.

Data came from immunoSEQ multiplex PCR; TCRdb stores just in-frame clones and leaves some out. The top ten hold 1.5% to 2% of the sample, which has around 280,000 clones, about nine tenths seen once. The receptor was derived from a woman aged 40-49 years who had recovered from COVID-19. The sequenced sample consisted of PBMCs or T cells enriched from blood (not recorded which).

The CDR3 loop is CASNRQGGSGELFF. CDR3 in DNA: TGTGCCAGCAACAGACAGGGGGGTTCCGGGGAGCTGTTTTTT. The rearrangement links TRBV6-5 to TRBJ2-2; TRBD1 matches at 9 bases. Germline-derived CDR1 and CDR2 are MNHEY and SVGAGI. CDR3 length equals 14 residues. The V and J ends lost 7 bases and 6 bases, in that order; junction bases with no gene match: 6.